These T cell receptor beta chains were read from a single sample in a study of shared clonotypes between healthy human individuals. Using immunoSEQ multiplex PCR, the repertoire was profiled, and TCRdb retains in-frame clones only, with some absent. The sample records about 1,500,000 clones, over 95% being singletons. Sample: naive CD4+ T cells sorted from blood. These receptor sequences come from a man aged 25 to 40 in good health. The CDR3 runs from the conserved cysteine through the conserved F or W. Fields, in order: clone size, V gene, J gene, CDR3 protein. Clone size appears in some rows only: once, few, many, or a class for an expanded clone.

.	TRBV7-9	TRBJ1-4	CASSLNGGGGEKLFF
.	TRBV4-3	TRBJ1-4	CASSQGEKLFF
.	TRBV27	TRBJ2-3	CASSPPVSGRATDTQYF
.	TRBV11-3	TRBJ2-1	CASSHRAFTGKQFF
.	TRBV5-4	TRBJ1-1	CASSPELRQRDTEAFF
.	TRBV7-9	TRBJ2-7	CASSLRQGMSSYEQYF
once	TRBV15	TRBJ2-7	CATSRDPLDSYEQYF
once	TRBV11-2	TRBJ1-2	CASSRGLGTHYGYTF
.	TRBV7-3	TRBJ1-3	CASSLTGPFGGNTIYF
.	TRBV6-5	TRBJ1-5	CASRPAIGQPQHF
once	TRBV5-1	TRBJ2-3	CASSLSVRGSDTQYF
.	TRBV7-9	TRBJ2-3	CASSLTDTQYF
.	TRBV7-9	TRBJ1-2	CASSLGGNGYTF
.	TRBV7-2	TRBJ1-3	CASSLDRIGNTIYF
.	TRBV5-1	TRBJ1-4	CASSPILPATNEKLFF
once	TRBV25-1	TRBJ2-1	CASSDWTGDPSYNEQFF
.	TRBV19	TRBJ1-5	CASSIVGNQPQHF
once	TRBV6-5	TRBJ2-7	CASMDVAYEQYF
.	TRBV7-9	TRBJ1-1	CASSLDFMGGAFF
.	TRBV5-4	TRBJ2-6	CASSLTERAGANVLTF
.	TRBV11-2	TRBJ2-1	CASSLKTAISEQFF
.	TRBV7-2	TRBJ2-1	CASSSRLAGGGEQFF
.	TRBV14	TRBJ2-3	CASSQVSRGQDTQYF
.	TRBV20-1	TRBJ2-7	CSASLTGEQYF
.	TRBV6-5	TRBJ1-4	CASSYRGQGEKLFF
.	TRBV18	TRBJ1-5	CASSLQYSNQPQHF
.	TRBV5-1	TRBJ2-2	CASSLEGQGVIRAGELFF
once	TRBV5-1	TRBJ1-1	CASSLVQGAPTEAFF
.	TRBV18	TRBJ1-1	CASSPGLPNTEAFF
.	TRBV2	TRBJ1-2	CASAGDSHYGYTF
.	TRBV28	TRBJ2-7	CASSFPVSGYYEQYF
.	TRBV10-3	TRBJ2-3	CAIRSTDTQYF
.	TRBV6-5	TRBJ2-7	CASSYRASGRAYEQYF
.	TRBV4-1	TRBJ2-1	CASSLQPGPYNEQFF
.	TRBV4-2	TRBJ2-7	CASSPGTGGDEQYF
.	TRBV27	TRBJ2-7	CASGAWDRYFSEQYF
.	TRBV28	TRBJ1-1	CASIPGQGSEAFF
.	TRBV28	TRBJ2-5	CASRPTSGRVQETQYF
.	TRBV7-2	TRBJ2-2	CASSVRPRPNTGELFF
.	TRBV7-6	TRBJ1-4	CASSFGQGAQEKLFF
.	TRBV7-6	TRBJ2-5	CASSLAPGWQETQYF
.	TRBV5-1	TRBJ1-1	CASSLDRGEAFF
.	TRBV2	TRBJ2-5	CASDGRDSAGWTQYF
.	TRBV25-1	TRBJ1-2	CASSASGANYGYTF
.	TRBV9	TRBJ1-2	CASSVGEGYGYTF
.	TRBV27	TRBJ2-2	CASSLRAGELFF
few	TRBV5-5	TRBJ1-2	CASSLAGRGDYGYTF
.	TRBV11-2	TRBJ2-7	CASSFGQNYEQYF
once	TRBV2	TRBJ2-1	CASSERLQFF
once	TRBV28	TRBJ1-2	CASSSAGTGLGYTF
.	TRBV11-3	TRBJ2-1	CASREAGTTTYNEQFF
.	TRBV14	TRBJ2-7	CASSQGRGLSYEQYF
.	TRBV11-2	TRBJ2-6	CASSQQVSGANVLTF
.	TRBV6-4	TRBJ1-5	CASSDSWGAGQPQHF
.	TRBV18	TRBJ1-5	CASSQGQDNQPQHF
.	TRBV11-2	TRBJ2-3	CASSLAGSADTQYF
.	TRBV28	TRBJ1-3	CASRDGNTIYF
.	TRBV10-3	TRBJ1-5	CAISGGSNQPQHF
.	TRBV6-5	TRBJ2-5	CASSYLAEVETQYF